The clone carrying this T cell receptor beta chain is a singleton in its sample. This sample stems from a study of blood T cell repertoires in COVID-19. Sequencing was performed with immunoSEQ multiplex PCR; in TCRdb, only in-frame clones are kept and a portion is missing. The sample consists of over 100,000 clones, roughly three quarters of them appearing once. Trimming stripped 6 bases from V and 7 bases from J, with 7 bases between. Germline-derived CDR1 and CDR2 are LNHDA and SQIVND (reference sequence). The CDR3 runs 12 residues. V is TRBV19 and J is TRBJ1-6, with D hard to call. This sequence originates from a woman older than 75 with acute or convalescent COVID-19. The material sequenced was peripheral blood. The DNA of the CDR3 is TGTGCCAGTAGGGGCATAAATTCACCCCTCCACTTT. Translation gives CASRGINSPLHF. The full variable domain, in which reference TRBV19 and TRBJ1-6 provide the parts outside the CDR3, is DGGITQSPKYLFRKEGQNVTLSCEQNLNHDAMYWYRQDPGQGLRLIYYSQIVNDFQKGDIAEGYSVSREKKESFPLTVTSAQKNPTAFYLCASRGINSPLHFGNGTRLTVT.